A single sample is the source of the 8 T cell receptor beta chains below, sequenced in a study of cytomegalovirus exposure and HLA in healthy donors. The method was immunoSEQ multiplex PCR; TCRdb's version includes in-frame clones alone and lacks a portion of them. This repertoire shows about 220,000 clones, 65% to 85% found once; its top ten account for over 11%. Sequencing used PBMCs. The receptors come from a woman younger than 45 in good health and CMV-seropositive.

The V and J genes are TRBV27 and TRBJ2-3, with TRBD2 identical over 11 bases. V shed 0 bases, J shed 2 bases, and the junction held 10 bases outside the gene matches. The CDR3 has 19 residues. Germline V lookup: CDR1 MNHEY, CDR2 SMNVEV (reference sequence). CDR3 amino acids: CASSLSVPTSGVITDTQYF. In nucleotides, the CDR3 is TGTGCCAGCAGTTTATCGGTCCCGACTAGCGGGGTTATCACAGATACGCAGTATTTT.

V and J are TRBV23-1 and TRBJ1-1; D unclear. TRBV23-1 is classed as an ORF, of uncertain function. Trimming shortened V by 3 bases and J by 4 bases, and 9 bases separated the two germline ends. The CDR3 loop spans 13 amino acids. The CDR3 is CASSHGSCTEAFF. In DNA, the CDR3 is TGCGCCAGCAGTCATGGGTCTTGCACTGAAGCTTTCTTT.

J is TRBJ2-1 and V is TRBV5-1, with TRBD2 as a possible D gene (5 bases). Germline CDR1 reads SGHRS; CDR2 reads YFSETQ. V was trimmed by 2 bases and J by 6 bases, leaving 15 bases between them. CDR3 size: 15 residues. CDR3 in amino acids: CASSLPLGTSNEQFF. CDR3 nucleotides: TGCGCCAGCAGCTTACCACTAGGTACCTCCAATGAGCAGTTCTTC.

This clone appeared a few times. The chain employs TRBV4-1 and TRBJ2-7; tentative D call: TRBD2 (5 bases). V lost 3 bases and J lost 3, with 12 bases in between. Germline loops: CDR1 MGHRA, CDR2 YSYEKL. The CDR3 sequence is 14 residues long. The CDR3 spells CASSQPYGSYEQYF. In nucleotides, the CDR3 is TGCGCCAGCAGCCAGCCCTATGGGAGCTACGAGCAGTACTTC.

The J gene is TRBJ2-7, the V gene TRBV2; D remains ambiguous. The germline V gene encodes CDR1 SNHLY and CDR2 FYNNEI. The CDR3 extends over 14 amino acids. The germline V and J ends were trimmed by 2 bases and 5 bases, with 13 bases remaining between them. CDR3 in amino acids: CASSETLAGHEQYF. CDR3 nucleotide sequence: TGTGCCAGCAGTGAAACTCTGGCAGGCCACGAGCAGTACTTC.

CDR3 protein: CAWSPSDRIRRTQYF. For the CDR3, the DNA is TGTGCCTGGAGTCCTTCGGATCGAATAAGGCGGACCCAGTACTTC. This chain links TRBV30 with TRBJ2-5; D is unresolved. Germline CDR1 is GTSNPN and CDR2 is SVGIG (reference sequence). The CDR3 loop spans 15 amino acids. V lost 2 bases and J lost 7, with 20 bases in between.

V is TRBV5-1 and J is TRBJ1-1; D might be TRBD1 (5 bases). Trimming left V 4 bases short and J 1 base short, with 8 bases between. The CDR3 covers 13 residues. CDR1 SGHRS and CDR2 YFSETQ come from the germline V gene. CDR3 DNA: TGCGCCAGCAGCCGACAGTGGAACACTGAAGCTTTCTTT. It yields the protein CASSRQWNTEAFF.

V and J are TRBV18 and TRBJ1-5; possibly TRBD1 for D (6 bases). Germline V gives CDR1 KGHSH, CDR2 LQKENI. The CDR3 loop spans 14 amino acids. V was pared by 3 bases and J by 5 bases, with 11 bases between. As DNA, the CDR3 is TGTGCCAGCTCACCCACAGGGAATTATCAGCCCCAGCATTTT. Its translation: CASSPTGNYQPQHF.